The entry below describes one T cell receptor beta chain. The data derive from a study of blood T cells in healthy people across ages. Using a J-beta primer mix together with a sample-barcoded 5' primer, a second PCR was run for roughly 7 to 12 cycles. Each sample provided no less than 2.5 million CDR3-containing paired-end reads. TCRdb ran MiXCR on the 5' RACE reads and lists one entry per CDR3 protein. Seen here are about 1.4 million distinct CDR3 sequences, 55% to 75% observed once, and the top ten hold roughly 6.3%. This CDR3 spans 15 amino acids. Per germline, CDR1 SGHVS and CDR2 FQNEAQ. V dropped 5 bases and J dropped 7 bases, with 17 bases sitting between them.

The clonotype was recovered from a young man in good health. Sample: blood. This chain joins TRBV7-8 and TRBJ1-4; a possible D gene is TRBD1 (5 bases). Here the CDR3 reads CASSPSRGVVEKLFF. CDR3 DNA: TGTGCCAGCAGCCCCTCTAGGGGAGTAGTTGAAAAACTGTTTTTT.